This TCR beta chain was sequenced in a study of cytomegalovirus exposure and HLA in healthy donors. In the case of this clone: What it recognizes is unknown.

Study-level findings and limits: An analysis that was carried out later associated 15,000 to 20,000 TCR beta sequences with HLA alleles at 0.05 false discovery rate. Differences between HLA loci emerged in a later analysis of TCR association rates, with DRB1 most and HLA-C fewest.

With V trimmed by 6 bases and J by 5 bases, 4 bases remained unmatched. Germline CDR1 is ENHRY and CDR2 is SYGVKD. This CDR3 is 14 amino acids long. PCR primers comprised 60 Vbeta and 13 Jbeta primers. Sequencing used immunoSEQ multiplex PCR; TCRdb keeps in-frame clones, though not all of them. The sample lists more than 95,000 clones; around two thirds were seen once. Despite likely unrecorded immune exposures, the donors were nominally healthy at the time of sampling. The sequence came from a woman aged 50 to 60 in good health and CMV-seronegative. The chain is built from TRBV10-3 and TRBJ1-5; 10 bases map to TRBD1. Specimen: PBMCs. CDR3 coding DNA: TGTGCCATCAGGGGGACAGGGGACGATCAGCCCCAGCATTTT. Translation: CAIRGTGDDQPQHF.